Shown below are 5 T cell receptor beta chains from a single sample sequenced in a study of T cell clones after liver transplantation. The method was immunoSEQ multiplex PCR; TCRdb's version includes in-frame clones alone and lacks a portion of them. This table holds some 80,000 clones, 84% found once. Sequenced material: CD4+ T cells from blood, taken roughly 50 months after liver transplant. These TCRs come from a human patient who received a liver transplant. Some T cells may be provided by the graft donor.

This chain connects TRBV9 to TRBJ2-3, with D possibly matching TRBD1 (5 bases). Germline V CDR1 and CDR2: SGDLS, YYNGEE. The CDR3 is 12 amino acids. Trimming removed 4 bases from V and 5 bases from J, with 8 bases in between. The CDR3 nucleotides read TGTGCCAGCAGCATTCAGGGAGATACGCAGTATTTT. This sequence encodes CASSIQGDTQYF.

The chain employs TRBV2 and TRBJ1-2; possible D gene TRBD1, 6 bases. V lost 6 bases and J 6 bases, leaving 11 bases between the germline ends. This CDR3 comprises 12 residues. The germline V gene encodes CDR1 SNHLY and CDR2 FYNNEI. CDR3 in DNA: TGTGCCAGCAGGAACACAGGGAATGGCTACACCTTC. This gives the protein CASRNTGNGYTF.

The chain joins TRBV12-5 to TRBJ1-1; the D is unclear. Germline CDR1 reads LGHNT; CDR2 reads FRNRAP. V dropped 0 bases and J dropped 0 bases, with 20 bases sitting between them. This CDR3 comprises 19 residues. This CDR3 is CASGLVLVPASGLNTEAFF. CDR3 sequence (DNA): TGTGCTAGTGGTTTGGTACTAGTTCCCGCCTCGGGATTGAACACTGAAGCTTTCTTT. The entire variable domain, with the rest obtained from reference TRBV12-5 and TRBJ1-1, is as follows: DARVTQTPRHKVTEMGQEVTMRCQPILGHNTVFWYRQTMMQGLELLAYFRNRAPLDDSGMPKDRFSAEMPDATLATLKIQPSEPRDSAVYFCASGLVLVPASGLNTEAFFGQGTRLTVV.

The chain links TRBV28 to TRBJ1-5, with D perhaps TRBD1 (5 bases). Per the germline V gene, CDR1 is MDHEN and CDR2 is SYDVKM. There are 14 residues in the CDR3. Trimming took 7 bases from V and 5 from J, leaving 15 bases between them. CDR3 residues: CASTGGGGYQPQHF. The CDR3 DNA is TGTGCCAGCACTGGGGGAGGCGGTTATCAGCCCCAGCATTTT.

The gene calls are TRBV6-4 and TRBJ2-2; tentatively, D is TRBD1 (5 bases). Per germline, CDR1 MRHNA and CDR2 SNTAGT. Trimming took 5 bases from V and 5 from J, leaving 6 bases between them. The CDR3 covers 12 residues. CDR3 coding DNA: TGTGCCAGCAGTCAGGGAACCGGGGAGCTGTTTTTT. The encoded protein is CASSQGTGELFF.